The 31 T cell receptor beta chains below were found in one sample sequenced in a study of T cells expressing NK-cell markers. With the 5' RACE reads reprocessed, TCRdb shows one record per CDR3 protein and no DNA. The table lists 300,000 to 450,000 distinct CDR3 sequences, with around 4.9% in the top ten. The sequenced sample was blood T cells: a sorted CD56 or NKG2C T cell subset, CD4+ or CD8+ T cells, or bulk PBMC T cells (not recorded which). Receptors were obtained from a man aged 18-75 years in good health.

The V and J genes are TRBV24-1 and TRBJ2-7; TCRdb calls TRBD1, which cannot be checked without DNA. The CDR3 is made up of 13 amino acids. Germline CDR1 is KGHDR and CDR2 is SFDVKD. CDR3 residues: CATSSTDNYEQYF.

The chain uses TRBV5-1 and TRBJ1-1; TCRdb reports TRBD1, a call that lacks DNA to check it against. The CDR3 spans 14 residues. Looked up from germline, CDR1 is SGHRS and CDR2 is YFSETQ. The CDR3 spells CASSGEGGRTEAFF.

The chain couples TRBV10-3 to TRBJ2-3; the D call of TRBD2 rests on TCRdb alone, since no DNA is present to check it. The CDR3 covers 14 residues. CDR1 and CDR2 from the germline V gene are ENHRY and SYGVKD. The CDR3 protein is CAAATSGGLNTQYF.

The chain is built from TRBV6-5 and TRBJ2-1; no DNA is available, so the TRBD1 call from TCRdb remains unchecked. The CDR3 has 15 amino acids. The V gene's germline CDR1 is MNHEY and CDR2 SVGAGI. CDR3 region: CASRLQTGLYNEQFF.

The chain carries TRBV28 and TRBJ1-1; checking the TCRdb D call of TRBD1 is not possible without DNA. Germline CDR1 and CDR2: MDHEN and SYDVKM. The CDR3 loop spans 14 amino acids. CDR3 region: CASRTGGKVTEAFF.

The gene calls are TRBV12-3 or TRBV12-4 and TRBJ1-5; the D call from TCRdb, TRBD1, cannot be confirmed without DNA. The CDR3 extends over 15 amino acids. CDR3 amino acids: CASSLDVTVGRPQHF.

The chain has TRBV2 and TRBJ2-1; TCRdb's D call, TRBD1, is unchecked because there is no DNA. This CDR3 spans 15 amino acids. CDR1 is SNHLY and CDR2 is FYNNEI in the germline V gene. The CDR3 spells CASSSLQQGRNEQFF.

The V and J genes are TRBV7-8 and TRBJ1-2. From germline, CDR1 is SGHVS and CDR2 FQNEAQ. The CDR3 consists of 14 residues. The CDR3 loop is CASSPVFAGRGYTF.

This chain links TRBV19 with TRBJ2-2; TCRdb's assignment of TRBD1 cannot be checked, as there is no DNA. The CDR3 loop spans 14 amino acids. CDR1 LNHDA and CDR2 SQIVND come from the germline V gene (reference sequence). CDR3 protein: CASSMRQATGELFF.

The CDR3 sequence: CASRSSGGETGELFF. The V and J genes are TRBV7-8 and TRBJ2-2; TCRdb's D call, TRBD1, is unchecked because there is no DNA. This CDR3 contains 15 residues. Germline V gene sequence: CDR1 SGHVS, CDR2 FQNEAQ.

The chain's CDR3 is CSVERQGDNEQYF. The chain has TRBV29-1 and TRBJ2-7; TCRdb indicates TRBD1, and absent DNA this call remains unverified. CDR1 is SQVTM, CDR2 ANQGSEA, per germline. This CDR3 is built from 13 residues.

The chain combines TRBV28 with TRBJ1-4; TCRdb's D call of TRBD1 is untestable without DNA. This CDR3 is 16 amino acids long. Germline V gene sequence: CDR1 MDHEN, CDR2 SYDVKM. The CDR3 loop is CASIGDRGLANEKLFF.

The chain couples TRBV18 to TRBJ1-2. Germline V CDR1 and CDR2: KGHSH, LQKENI. The CDR3 has 14 residues. The CDR3 sequence is CASSPLDSGYGYTF.

This chain's CDR3 is CASKRRGVTDTQYF. V usage is TRBV2 and J usage is TRBJ2-3; TCRdb's assignment of TRBD2 cannot be checked, as there is no DNA. Germline V lookup: CDR1 SNHLY, CDR2 FYNNEI. The CDR3 spans 14 residues. The variable domain in full, completed from reference TRBV2 and TRBJ2-3, reads EPEVTQTPSHQVTQMGQEVILRCVPISNHLYFYWYRQILGQKVEFLVSFYNNEISEKSEIFDDQFSVERPDGSNFTLKIRSTKLEDSAMYFCASKRRGVTDTQYFGPGTRLTVL.

The chain joins TRBV5-1 to TRBJ2-7. This CDR3 comprises 14 residues. Germline lookup yields CDR1 SGHRS and CDR2 YFSETQ. This chain's CDR3 is CASSSWTDVGEQYF.

The chain joins TRBV20-1 to TRBJ1-2; TCRdb's D gene call, TRBD1, goes unchecked for lack of DNA. The CDR3 spans 13 residues. Germline V gene sequence: CDR1 DFQATT, CDR2 SNEGSKA (reference sequence). The CDR3 is CSAWDSVQYGYTF.

This rearrangement joins TRBV20-1 to TRBJ2-3; as DNA is missing, the TRBD2 call by TCRdb cannot be tested. Per germline, CDR1 DFQATT and CDR2 SNEGSKA (reference sequence). This CDR3 is 16 amino acids long. CDR3 residues: CSANGASGEFTDTQYF.

CDR3 residues: CASSLGGLAGGATGELFF. The rearrangement links TRBV11-2 to TRBJ2-2; TCRdb's D gene call, TRBD2, goes unchecked for lack of DNA. This CDR3 has 18 amino acids. Germline loops: CDR1 SGHAT, CDR2 FQNNGV.

V and J are TRBV20-1 and TRBJ2-3; TCRdb gives TRBD1 as the D gene, but with no DNA this cannot be confirmed. This CDR3 contains 12 residues. Germline V gives CDR1 DFQATT, CDR2 SNEGSKA (reference sequence). The CDR3 protein is CSARADSDTQYF.

The chain carries TRBV27 and TRBJ2-3. The CDR3 totals 16 residues. The germline V gene encodes CDR1 MNHEY and CDR2 SMNVEV (reference sequence). The CDR3: CASSLYTYLGTDTQYF.

V gene TRBV6-1 combines with J gene TRBJ2-4; absent DNA, TCRdb's TRBD1 call cannot be checked. The CDR3 runs 15 residues. The germline gives CDR1 MNHNS, CDR2 SASEGT. The CDR3 is CASSGTATAKNIQYF.

The V and J genes are TRBV7-2 and TRBJ2-7. Germline V CDR1 and CDR2: SGHTA, FQGNSA. This CDR3 spans 15 amino acids. CDR3 residues: CASSLQVGVPSEQYF. The whole variable domain, remainder taken from reference TRBV7-2 and TRBJ2-7, is GAGVSQSPSNKVTEKGKDVELRCDPISGHTALYWYRQSLGQGLEFLIYFQGNSAPDKSGLPSDRFSAERTGGSVSTLTIQRTQQEDSAVYLCASSLQVGVPSEQYFGPGTRLTVT.

This rearrangement joins TRBV18 to TRBJ2-5; the D call from TCRdb, TRBD1, cannot be confirmed without DNA. Germline V gene data show CDR1 as KGHSH and CDR2 as LQKENI. The CDR3 covers 18 residues. The CDR3 here is CASSHNRKQSRGGETQYF.

The chain is built from TRBV12-3 or TRBV12-4 and TRBJ1-3; the TCRdb call, TRBD1, lacks DNA for checking. The CDR3 runs 15 residues. CDR3 region: CASSEQGFVGNTIYF.

The rearrangement uses TRBV12-3 or TRBV12-4 and TRBJ2-6; the D gene TCRdb calls, TRBD1, cannot be checked with no DNA. The CDR3 is 19 residues long. CDR3 sequence: CASSSHPGTGRSGANVLTF.

The V gene is TRBV4-2, the J gene TRBJ1-2; TCRdb lists TRBD1, though no DNA is available to test this call. The CDR3 extends over 16 amino acids. Germline loops: CDR1 LGHNA, CDR2 YNFKEQ. CDR3: CASSQDWPGQNYGYTF.

The chain's CDR3 is CASSYSGLSGGHTDTQYF. This rearrangement joins TRBV6-5 to TRBJ2-3; TCRdb lists TRBD2, though no DNA is available to test this call. There are 18 residues in the CDR3. CDR1 is MNHEY and CDR2 is SVGAGI in the germline V gene.

The chain is built from TRBV7-2 and TRBJ2-7; TCRdb returns TRBD1, unconfirmable since there is no DNA. Germline assignment: CDR1 SGHTA and CDR2 FQGNSA. There are 18 residues in the CDR3. CDR3 protein: CASSLAFLPEQGWHEQYF.

The chain combines TRBV9 with TRBJ2-5; the D call of TRBD2 rests on TCRdb alone, since no DNA is present to check it. The V gene's germline CDR1 is SGDLS and CDR2 YYNGEE. The length of the CDR3 is 16 residues. CDR3 loop: CASSVARLAGEETQYF.

This rearrangement joins TRBV21-1 to TRBJ2-7; the TCRdb call, TRBD1, lacks DNA for checking. TRBV21-1 is noted as a pseudogene. The CDR3 sequence is 16 residues long. This CDR3 is CASSKGGGRPGYEQYF.

The V call is TRBV5-5, the J call TRBJ2-7. The CDR3 contains 14 residues. Germline-derived CDR1 and CDR2 are SGHKS and YYEKEE (reference sequence). CDR3 region: CASRRTSESYEQYF. The whole variable domain, remainder taken from reference TRBV5-5 and TRBJ2-7, is DAGVTQSPTHLIKTRGQQVTLRCSPISGHKSVSWYQQVLGQGPQFIFQYYEKEERGRGNFPDRFSARQFPNYSSELNVNALLLGDSALYLCASRRTSESYEQYFGPGTRLTVT.